This T cell receptor (beta chain) comes out of a study of cytomegalovirus exposure and HLA in healthy donors. Study results and limitations: An Asian-associated ancestry cluster reportedly showed fewer N-insertions than the roughly 700-donor mean in a later analysis.

In the PCR, 60 Vbeta and 13 Jbeta primers were used. Using immunoSEQ multiplex PCR, the repertoire was profiled, and TCRdb retains in-frame clones only, with some absent. The sample comprises 120,000 or so clones, over 60% of which are singletons, and around 3.5% rests with the top ten. V was cut by 6 bases and J by 0 bases, with 12 bases left in between. Germline CDR1 is MNHNS and CDR2 is SASEGT. The CDR3 is 15 amino acids. Turning to this clone: The antigen is unknown.

Sequencing was carried out using PBMCs. This TCR was recovered from a human donor in good health. The chain couples TRBV6-1 to TRBJ1-5; possible D gene TRBD1, 5 bases. This chain's CDR3 is CASRVDRASNQPQHF. The CDR3 DNA reads TGTGCCAGCAGGGTCGACAGAGCTAGCAATCAGCCCCAGCATTTT.